The next 26 T cell receptor beta chains were all read from a single sample in a study of cytomegalovirus exposure and HLA in healthy donors. Amplification used 60 Vbeta primers and 13 Jbeta primers. Profiled with immunoSEQ multiplex PCR; TCRdb holds only in-frame clones, not every one. The repertoire shows some 34,000 clones; the top ten hold approximately 5%. The sequencing input was PBMCs. The source of these receptors is a woman in her forties in good health and CMV-seropositive.

The chain has TRBV6-5 and TRBJ2-2; 9 positions agree with TRBD2. In germline, CDR1 is MNHEY, CDR2 SVGAGI. V trimming: 2 bases; J trimming: 6 bases; junction bases outside the gene matches: 7. The CDR3 loop spans 16 amino acids. The chain's CDR3 is CASSYAPGLAPGELFF. DNA for the CDR3: TGTGCCAGCAGTTACGCGCCGGGACTAGCTCCCGGGGAGCTGTTTTTT.

The CDR3 reads CASSRERGTQYF. In nucleotides, the CDR3 is TGTGCCAGCAGTAGGGAGAGAGGTACGCAGTATTTT. The chain joins TRBV7-8 to TRBJ2-3; maybe TRBD2 (5 bases). Germline-derived CDR1 and CDR2 are SGHVS and FQNEAQ. There are 12 residues in the CDR3. The V end was cut by 6 bases, the J end by 8 bases, with 12 bases between. Filled out from reference TRBV7-8 and TRBJ2-3, the complete variable domain reads GAGVSQSPRYKVAKRGQDVALRCDPISGHVSLFWYQQALGQGPEFLTYFQNEAQLDKSGLPSDRFFAERPEGSVSTLKIQRTQQEDSAVYLCASSRERGTQYFGPGTRLTVL.

The rearrangement uses TRBV12-5 and TRBJ2-2; 7 positions match TRBD1. V lost 7 bases and J lost 4; bases outside the gene matches: 6. Germline CDR1 is LGHNT and CDR2 is FRNRAP. The CDR3 consists of 14 residues. The CDR3 protein is CASAKDRRTGELFF. The CDR3 coding sequence is TGTGCTAGTGCTAAGGACAGGCGCACCGGGGAGCTGTTTTTT.

V is TRBV2 and J is TRBJ2-7, with D perhaps TRBD2 (6 bases). CDR1 and CDR2 (germline): SNHLY, FYNNEI. The CDR3 length is 15 residues. Trimming shortened V by 3 bases and J by 4 bases, and 16 bases separated the two germline ends. CDR3 in amino acids: CASSDRTTGVYEQYF. The DNA for the CDR3 is TGTGCCAGCAGTGATCGGACAACGGGGGTATACGAGCAGTACTTC. Filled out from reference TRBV2 and TRBJ2-7, the complete variable domain reads EPEVTQTPSHQVTQMGQEVILRCVPISNHLYFYWYRQILGQKVEFLVSFYNNEISEKSEIFDDQFSVERPDGSNFTLKIRSTKLEDSAMYFCASSDRTTGVYEQYFGPGTRLTVT.

V is TRBV6-5 and J is TRBJ2-7; TRBD2 matches at 9 bases. The CDR3 is made up of 14 amino acids. Germline lookup yields CDR1 MNHEY and CDR2 SVGAGI. J was trimmed by 1 base and V by 6 bases; bases with no gene match: 4. For the CDR3, the DNA is TGTGCCAGCAGGCAGCGGGAGGCTTCCTACGAGCAGTACTTC. Residues: CASRQREASYEQYF.

This chain uses TRBV14 with TRBJ2-2, with 9 nucleotides matching TRBD1. Germline CDR1 reads SGHDN; CDR2 reads FVKESK. The V gene end was trimmed by 5 bases and the J gene end by 7 bases; junction bases not matched to a gene: 2. The CDR3 runs to 13 residues. The CDR3 nucleotides are TGTGCCAGCAGCGGACAGGGGAACGGGGAGCTGTTTTTT. Translation: CASSGQGNGELFF.

Here the CDR3 DNA reads TGTGCCAGCAGAAACAGGGGTTCACAGGAGACCCAGTACTTC. It yields the protein CASRNRGSQETQYF. The V call is TRBV6-5, the J call TRBJ2-5, with 7 bases fitting TRBD1. V shed 6 bases and J 5 bases; nucleotides not matched to a gene: 9. The CDR3 contains 14 residues. Germline V gives CDR1 MNHEY, CDR2 SVGAGI.

V is TRBV18 and J is TRBJ2-5; 14 bases align to TRBD2. The V segment lost 3 bases and the J segment 5 bases; nucleotides outside the gene matches: 2. Germline assignment: CDR1 KGHSH and CDR2 LQKENI. This CDR3 is 15 amino acids long. CDR3 sequence (DNA): TGTGCCAGCTCACCCCGGACTAGCGGGAGGGAGACCCAGTACTTC. Residues: CASSPRTSGRETQYF.

The chain employs TRBV11-1 and TRBJ2-1; 9 bases fit TRBD2. The CDR3 extends over 15 amino acids. The junction had 2 bases not matched to a gene; V was cut back by 1 base and J by 4 bases. Germline V gene data show CDR1 as SGHAT and CDR2 as FQDESV (reference sequence). CDR3 sequence: CASSLGLAGYNEQFF. CDR3 bases: TGTGCCAGCAGCTTAGGTCTAGCGGGATACAATGAGCAGTTCTTC.

V usage is TRBV10-3 and J usage is TRBJ2-2, with TRBD2 as a possible D gene (6 bases). Trimming stripped 3 bases from V and 7 bases from J, with 9 bases between. The CDR3 extends over 13 amino acids. Germline CDR1 reads ENHRY; CDR2 reads SYGVKD. In DNA form, the CDR3 reads TGTGCCATCAGTGAACGGGAGAGCGGGGAGCTGTTTTTT. Its protein product is CAISERESGELFF.

The J gene is TRBJ2-1, the V gene TRBV19; TRBD2 aligns across 9 bases. V lost 9 bases and J lost 7; bases outside the gene matches: 4. The germline gives CDR1 LNHDA, CDR2 SQIVND (reference sequence). The CDR3 sequence is 12 residues long. CDR3 nucleotides: TGTGCCAGCACAACTAGCGGGAATGAGCAGTTCTTC. Its translation is CASTTSGNEQFF.

The chain combines TRBV6-5 with TRBJ2-2; TRBD2 might be the D (5 bases). This CDR3 contains 16 residues. The germline V gene encodes CDR1 MNHEY and CDR2 SVGAGI. V was trimmed by 0 bases and J by 3 bases, leaving 11 bases between them. The CDR3: CASSYSTTIYTGELFF. The CDR3 DNA reads TGTGCCAGCAGTTACTCGACTACCATCTACACCGGGGAGCTGTTTTTT.

As concerns this clone: At one end the junction does not follow the germline gene, possibly because of a read error. The chain has TRBV15 and TRBJ2-2; a possible D gene is TRBD1 (6 bases). The CDR3 contains 14 residues. Germline V CDR1 and CDR2: LNHNV, YYDKDF (reference sequence). This CDR3 is CATGRNRDTGELFF. The CDR3 DNA is TGTGCCACCGGCAGAAACAGGGACACCGGGGAGCTGTTTTTT.

The chain combines TRBV5-1 with TRBJ2-7, with D maybe TRBD1 (6 bases). V was cut by 2 bases and J by 0 bases, with 12 bases left in between. There are 15 residues in the CDR3. CDR1 and CDR2 from the germline V gene are SGHRS and YFSETQ. The CDR3 DNA follows: TGCGCCAGCAGCTTAACAGGGAATCCCTCCTACGAGCAGTACTTC. This encodes CASSLTGNPSYEQYF.

The CDR3 nucleotides are TGTGCCAGCAGCCAAGAAACAGGCCCCTACGAGCAGTACTTC. Translating gives CASSQETGPYEQYF. V is TRBV14 and J is TRBJ2-7; maybe TRBD1 (5 bases). Trimming pared 0 bases from V and 2 bases from J, leaving 8 bases between. The CDR3 sequence is 14 residues long. Per the germline V gene, CDR1 is SGHDN and CDR2 is FVKESK.

The V and J genes are TRBV28 and TRBJ2-1; TRBD2 agrees at 12 bases. The germline gives CDR1 MDHEN, CDR2 SYDVKM. The CDR3 has 21 amino acids. V trimming: 3 bases; J trimming: 1 base; junction bases outside the gene matches: 16. As DNA, the CDR3 is TGTGCCAGCAGTTTCAGTCTTGGTCGGGCTAGCGGGAGGGTGTCCTACAATGAGCAGTTCTTC. Encoded protein: CASSFSLGRASGRVSYNEQFF.

The chain combines TRBV6-1 with TRBJ2-7; the match to TRBD1 covers 8 bases. Germline loops: CDR1 MNHNS, CDR2 SASEGT. The junction had 8 bases not matched to a gene; V was cut back by 6 bases and J by 1 base. CDR3 length: 15 amino acids. The CDR3 sequence: CASRDRGRASYEQYF. The CDR3 DNA sequence: TGTGCCAGCAGAGACAGGGGAAGAGCGTCCTACGAGCAGTACTTC.

This chain uses TRBV4-3 with TRBJ1-5, with D unclear. The length of the CDR3 is 13 residues. V lost 0 bases and J lost 5, with 5 bases in between. Germline loops: CDR1 LGHNA, CDR2 YSLEER. The CDR3 coding sequence is TGCGCCAGCAGCCAAGATTTCGATCAGCCCCAGCATTTT. It translates to CASSQDFDQPQHF.

The chain carries TRBV7-2 and TRBJ2-3, with D maybe TRBD2 (5 bases). Germline V gene lookup returns CDR1 SGHTA and CDR2 FQGNSA. The CDR3 covers 15 residues. Trimming pared 1 base from V and 3 bases from J, leaving 11 bases between. CDR3 in amino acids: CASSLDRRRTDTQYF. The CDR3 DNA sequence: TGTGCCAGCAGCTTAGATCGGAGGAGGACAGATACGCAGTATTTT.

The rearrangement uses TRBV29-1 and TRBJ1-3; tentative D call: TRBD1 (6 bases). The V gene's germline CDR1 is SQVTM and CDR2 ANQGSEA. V shed 4 bases and J shed 0 bases, with 10 bases lying between them. The CDR3 runs 14 residues. For the CDR3, the DNA is TGCAGCGTTGTGGGGGCTGGCTCTGGAAACACCATATATTTT. This gives the protein CSVVGAGSGNTIYF.

The genes are TRBV29-1 and TRBJ1-1; D perhaps matches TRBD1 (6 bases). Germline CDR1 reads SQVTM; CDR2 reads ANQGSEA. This CDR3 has 12 amino acids. CDR3 loop: CSGGHRNTEAFF. The CDR3 coding sequence is TGCAGTGGGGGACATCGGAACACTGAAGCTTTCTTT.

The CDR3 is CASSLNGVNTIYF. CDR3 nucleotide sequence: TGTGCCAGCAGCTTAAACGGGGTAAACACCATATATTTT. The chain is built from TRBV7-9 and TRBJ1-3, with D hard to call. V was pared by 2 bases and J by 6 bases, with 8 bases between. The germline V gene has CDR1 SEHNR and CDR2 FQNEAQ (reference sequence). The CDR3 is 13 residues long.

As for this clone: At one of its ends the junction is not consistent with the germline gene, which may arise from a read error. The gene calls are TRBV5-4 and TRBJ2-5, with D perhaps matching TRBD1 (7 bases). There are 14 residues in the CDR3. CDR1 is SGHNT, CDR2 YYREEE, per germline (reference sequence). CDR3 DNA sequence: TGTGCCAGCAGCTTGGAAGCCAGGGGGGAGAACCAGTACTTC. Its translation is CASSLEARGENQYF. The full variable domain, with the rest looked up from reference TRBV5-4 and TRBJ2-5, is ETGVTQSPTHLIKTRGQQVTLRCSSQSGHNTVSWYQQALGQGPQFIFQYYREEENGRGNFPPRFSGLQFPNYSSELNVNALELDDSALYLCASSLEARGENQYFGPGTRLLVL.

The chain couples TRBV11-3 to TRBJ2-3; 9 bases are a match to TRBD2. J gave up 6 bases and V 1 base, and 8 bases lay outside the gene matches. This CDR3 region has 16 residues. Germline V gene sequence: CDR1 SGHNT, CDR2 YENEEA. The DNA of the CDR3 is TGTGCCAGCAGCTTAGGGCTAGCGGGGAGAATGGATACGCAGTATTTT. This codes for CASSLGLAGRMDTQYF. The full variable domain, rest sourced from reference TRBV11-3 and TRBJ2-3, is EAGVVQSPRYKIIEKKQPVAFWCNPISGHNTLYWYLQNLGQGPELLIRYENEEAVDDSQLPKDRFSAERLKGVDSTLKIQPAELGDSAVYLCASSLGLAGRMDTQYFGPGTRLTVL.

The genes are TRBV5-6 and TRBJ1-2; D remains unclear. V was clipped by 4 bases and J by 6 bases, with 16 bases between them. Germline-derived CDR1 and CDR2 are SGHDT and YYEEEE. This CDR3 has 14 residues. The chain's CDR3 is CASSHPGGGNGYTF. The CDR3 DNA sequence: TGTGCCAGCAGCCATCCGGGAGGAGGGAATGGCTACACCTTC.

This chain joins TRBV2 and TRBJ2-7; TRBD1 agrees at 8 bases. Losses at the gene ends were 11 bases for V and 2 bases for J; bases not matched to a gene: 23. The germline gives CDR1 SNHLY, CDR2 FYNNEI. The CDR3 has 18 residues. CDR3 loop: CAPFKGQGTRLPPYEQYF. Written as DNA, the CDR3 is TGTGCCCCCTTTAAAGGACAGGGTACCCGCCTGCCTCCCTACGAGCAGTACTTC.